This entry features one T cell receptor beta chain sequence. This entry belongs to a study of OX40 agonist ivuxolimab in advanced cancers. Libraries were prepared by immunoSEQ multiplex PCR; TCRdb keeps only in-frame clonotypes and omits some of them. The data show roughly 41,000 clones, with 82% seen just once and 1.5% to 2% held by the top ten. This receptor was identified in an adult with an advanced solid tumor such as melanoma, head and neck, liver or kidney cancer. The specimen was CD4+ or CD8+ T cells sorted from blood, collected in a trial of the OX40 agonist ivuxolimab.

This CDR3 is CSVGADAEQYF. CDR3 DNA: TGCAGCGTTGGGGCAGATGCAGAGCAGTACTTC. J is TRBJ2-7 and V is TRBV29-1, with D unresolved. Looked up from germline, CDR1 is SQVTM and CDR2 is ANQGSEA. The CDR3 covers 11 residues. With 4 bases removed from V and 7 bases from J, the gap between germline ends came to 11 bases.